This TCR beta chain was identified in a study of CXCR3-negative and CXCR3-positive naive CD8 T cells. Study summary: The study obtained roughly 130 million TRB reads, about 1.5 +/- 0.3 million per library.

Concerning this clonotype: The antigen is unknown.

CDR3 length: 15 residues. CD45RO-CCR7+CD27+CD95- cells counted as naive CD8+ T cells. All TRB cDNA libraries came from 5' RACE performed with UMI labels. For each CDR3 protein, TCRdb gives one entry from its re-call of the 5' RACE reads, without DNA. Here the sample table reports some 130,000 distinct CDR3 sequences. Study conclusions and caveats: Hydrophobicity was higher for TRB CDR3s found in CXCR3-positive naive cells than in CXCR3-negative naive cells. TRBV-TRBJ usage was alike in naive CXCR3-negative and CXCR3-positive cells but differed in memory cells. Both naive subsets had comparably high diversity; memory CD8+ cells much lower.

Sequenced material: naive CXCR3+ CD8+ T cells from blood. Subset meaning: CD45RO-CCR7+CD27+CD95- naive CD8+ T cells expressing CXCR3 (TNR3+). The chain has TRBV21-1 and TRBJ2-1; as DNA is missing, the TRBD1 call by TCRdb cannot be tested. TRBV21-1 is listed as a pseudogene. This TCR derives from a human donor in good health. Some clones in this sample may be carry-over from other donors' samples. The CDR3 reads CASSKYQQGWNEQFF.